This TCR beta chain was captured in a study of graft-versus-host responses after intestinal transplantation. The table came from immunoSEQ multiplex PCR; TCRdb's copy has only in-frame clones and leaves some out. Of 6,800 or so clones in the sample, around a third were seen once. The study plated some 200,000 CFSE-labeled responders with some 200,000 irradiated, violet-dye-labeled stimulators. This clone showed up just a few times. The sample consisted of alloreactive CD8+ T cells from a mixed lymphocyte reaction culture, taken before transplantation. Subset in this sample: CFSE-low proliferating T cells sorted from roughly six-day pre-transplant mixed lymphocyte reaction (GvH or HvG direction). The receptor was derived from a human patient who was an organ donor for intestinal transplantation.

CDR3 DNA: TGTGCCAGCAGCTTCGAAGGAACGAGAGGCGAGCAGTACTTC. Translated, it gives CASSFEGTRGEQYF. The chain uses TRBV7-9 and TRBJ2-7, with no clear D. The V gene lost 3 bases and the J gene lost 6 bases, with 15 bases spanning the gap. The CDR3 extends over 14 amino acids. Germline assignment: CDR1 SEHNR and CDR2 FQNEAQ (reference sequence).